Included here is one TCR beta chain sequence, with context. Its target is unknown. This specimen belongs to a study of shared clonotypes between healthy human individuals. Study results and limitations: Sorted-subset sequencing, rarefaction showed, was incomplete despite large depth.

Germline V gives CDR1 MNHEY, CDR2 SMNVEV (reference sequence). This CDR3 is built from 16 residues. V was shortened by 5 bases and J by 4 bases, with 21 bases between the two germline ends. The repertoire was sequenced with immunoSEQ multiplex PCR; TCRdb's copy has only in-frame clones and lacks some. Among some 320,000 clones, around nine tenths were seen once, and the ten largest hold 15% to 20%. The chain combines TRBV27 with TRBJ2-7; TRBD2 might be the D (5 bases). This clonotype was obtained from a man aged 18 to 35 in good health. Sequenced input: memory CD8+ T cells sorted from blood. Subset: CD45RO+ cells pooled with CCR7-negative TemRA cells. The CDR3 nucleotides are TGTGCCAGCAGTACCAGCTGGACGGGGATCTCATACGAGCAGTACTTC. It translates to CASSTSWTGISYEQYF.